This T cell receptor (beta chain) was captured in a study of blood T cells in healthy people across ages. As for the study in general: Using template switching, researchers captured about one barcoded beta molecule for each two T cells.

The study drew donors from healthy Caucasian individuals in Russia aged about 6 to 90. The CDR3 runs to 16 residues. V gave up 0 bases and J gave up 2 bases, with 13 bases separating them. CDR1 is SGDLS, CDR2 YYNGEE, per germline. This clonotype appeared a few times. Its antigen is unknown. It was with a sample-barcoded 5' primer and a J-beta primer mix that a second PCR of about 7 to 12 cycles was run. MiXCR, applied by TCRdb to the 5' RACE reads, yields one record per CDR3 protein. The sample gives over a million distinct CDR3 sequences, roughly 40% of which show up once; approximately 7.9% is in the top ten. Broader study findings: In older individuals, TCR beta diversity per million T cells was lower, falling roughly linearly with age. More naive CD4+ cells and higher diversity were found in long-lived than in aged donors.

What was sequenced was blood. The sequence derives from a woman aged 18-30 years in good health. The V and J genes are TRBV9 and TRBJ2-3; D might be TRBD2 (5 bases). The CDR3 coding sequence is TGTGCCAGCAGCGTAGCGGCCAGCGGCCTCACAGATACGCAGTATTTT. Translation: CASSVAASGLTDTQYF.